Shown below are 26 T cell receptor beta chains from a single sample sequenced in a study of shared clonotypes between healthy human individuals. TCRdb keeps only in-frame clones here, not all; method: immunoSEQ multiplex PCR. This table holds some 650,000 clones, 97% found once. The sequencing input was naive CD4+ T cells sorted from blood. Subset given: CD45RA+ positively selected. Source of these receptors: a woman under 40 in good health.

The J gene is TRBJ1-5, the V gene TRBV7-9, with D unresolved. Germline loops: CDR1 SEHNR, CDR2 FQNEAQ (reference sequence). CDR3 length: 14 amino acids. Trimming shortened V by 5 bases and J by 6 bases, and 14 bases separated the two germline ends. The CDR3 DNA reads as TGTGCCAGCAGCCCAAGCGGCAGTCGTCAGCCCCAGCATTTT. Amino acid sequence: CASSPSGSRQPQHF.

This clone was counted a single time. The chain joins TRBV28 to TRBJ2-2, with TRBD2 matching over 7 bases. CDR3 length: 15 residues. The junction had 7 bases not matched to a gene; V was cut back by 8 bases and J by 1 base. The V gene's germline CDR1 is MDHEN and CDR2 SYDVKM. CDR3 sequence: CASLARGKNTGELFF. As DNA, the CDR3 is TGTGCCAGCCTTGCGCGGGGGAAGAACACCGGGGAGCTGTTTTTT.

The chain's CDR3 is CASSLSGTVSYEQYF. The CDR3 nucleotides read TGTGCCAGCAGTTTAAGCGGGACAGTCTCCTACGAGCAGTACTTC. V and J are TRBV28 and TRBJ2-7; D may correspond to TRBD1 or TRBD2 (7 bases each). This CDR3 has 15 amino acids. Deletions cut 2 bases from V and 0 bases from J, with 11 bases between. The germline V gene has CDR1 MDHEN and CDR2 SYDVKM.

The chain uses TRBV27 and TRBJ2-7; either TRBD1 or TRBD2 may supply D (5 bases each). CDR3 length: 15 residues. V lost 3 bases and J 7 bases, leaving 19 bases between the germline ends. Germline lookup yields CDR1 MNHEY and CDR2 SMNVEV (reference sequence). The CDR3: CASSFRDPAMGEQYF. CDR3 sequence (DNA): TGTGCCAGCAGTTTCCGGGACCCCGCGATGGGGGAGCAGTACTTC.

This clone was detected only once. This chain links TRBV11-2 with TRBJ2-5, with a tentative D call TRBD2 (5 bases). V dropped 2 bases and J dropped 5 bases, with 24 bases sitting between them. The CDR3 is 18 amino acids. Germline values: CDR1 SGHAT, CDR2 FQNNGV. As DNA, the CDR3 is TGTGCCAGCAGCTTATTCGGTATGTGGCAGAGGAGGCGGGAGACCCAGTACTTC. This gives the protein CASSLFGMWQRRRETQYF.

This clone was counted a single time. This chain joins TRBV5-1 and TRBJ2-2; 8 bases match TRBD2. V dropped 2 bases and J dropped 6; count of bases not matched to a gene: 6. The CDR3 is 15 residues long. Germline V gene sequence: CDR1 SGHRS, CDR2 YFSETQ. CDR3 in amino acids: CASSFREGFSGELFF. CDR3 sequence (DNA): TGCGCCAGCAGCTTCCGGGAGGGCTTTTCCGGGGAGCTGTTTTTT.

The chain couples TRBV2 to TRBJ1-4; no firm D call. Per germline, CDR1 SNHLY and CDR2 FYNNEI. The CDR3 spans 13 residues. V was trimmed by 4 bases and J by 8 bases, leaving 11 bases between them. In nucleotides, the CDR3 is TGTGCCAGCAGTGGACCCATCGGGGAAAAACTGTTTTTT. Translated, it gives CASSGPIGEKLFF.

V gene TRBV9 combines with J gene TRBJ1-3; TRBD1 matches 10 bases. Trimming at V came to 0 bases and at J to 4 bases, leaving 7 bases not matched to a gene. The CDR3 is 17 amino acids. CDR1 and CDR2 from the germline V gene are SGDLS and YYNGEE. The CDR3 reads CASSVGGQGPPGNTIYF. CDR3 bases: TGTGCCAGCAGCGTAGGGGGACAGGGGCCACCGGGAAACACCATATATTTT.

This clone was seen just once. The CDR3 spells CASSFWMRQGPSGANVLTF. The CDR3 nucleotides are TGTGCCAGCAGTTTTTGGATGCGTCAGGGGCCCTCTGGGGCCAACGTCCTGACTTTC. The rearrangement joins TRBV28 to TRBJ2-6; TRBD1 is a possible D gene (6 bases). V dropped 3 bases and J dropped 0 bases, with 18 bases sitting between them. The CDR3 totals 19 residues. Germline V lookup: CDR1 MDHEN, CDR2 SYDVKM.

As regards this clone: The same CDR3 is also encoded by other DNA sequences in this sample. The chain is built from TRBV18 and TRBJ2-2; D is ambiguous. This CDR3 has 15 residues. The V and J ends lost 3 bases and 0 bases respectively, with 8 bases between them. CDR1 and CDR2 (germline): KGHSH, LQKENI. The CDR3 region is CASSPAGSNTGELFF. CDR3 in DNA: TGTGCCAGCTCACCGGCAGGCTCGAACACCGGGGAGCTGTTTTTT.

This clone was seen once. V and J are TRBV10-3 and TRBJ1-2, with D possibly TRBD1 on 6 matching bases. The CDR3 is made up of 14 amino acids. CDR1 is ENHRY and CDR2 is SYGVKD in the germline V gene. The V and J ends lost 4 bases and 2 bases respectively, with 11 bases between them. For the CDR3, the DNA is TGTGCCATCAGTGCGGGGGGGCAGAACTATGGCTACACCTTC. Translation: CAISAGGQNYGYTF.

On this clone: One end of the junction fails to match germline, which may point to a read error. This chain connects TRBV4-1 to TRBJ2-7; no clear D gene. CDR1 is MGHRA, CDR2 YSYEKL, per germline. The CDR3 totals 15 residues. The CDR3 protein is CASSQGPGESSEQYF. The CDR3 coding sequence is TGCGCCAGCAGCCAAGGGCCAGGAGAGTCCTCCGAGCAGTACTTC.

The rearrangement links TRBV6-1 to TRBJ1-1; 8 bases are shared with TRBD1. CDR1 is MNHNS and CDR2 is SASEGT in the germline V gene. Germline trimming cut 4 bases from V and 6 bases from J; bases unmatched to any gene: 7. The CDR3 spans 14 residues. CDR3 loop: CASSVTGGGSEAFF. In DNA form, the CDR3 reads TGTGCCAGCAGTGTCACAGGGGGAGGGTCTGAAGCTTTCTTT.

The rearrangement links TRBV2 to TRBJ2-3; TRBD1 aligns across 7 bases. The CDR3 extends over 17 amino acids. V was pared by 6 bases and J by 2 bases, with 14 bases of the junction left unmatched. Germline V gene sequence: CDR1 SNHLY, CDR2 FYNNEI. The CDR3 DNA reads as TGTGCCAGCAGCCCAGAGTTCCCGGGACAGCCCACAGATACGCAGTATTTT. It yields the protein CASSPEFPGQPTDTQYF. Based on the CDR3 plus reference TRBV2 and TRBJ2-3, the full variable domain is EPEVTQTPSHQVTQMGQEVILRCVPISNHLYFYWYRQILGQKVEFLVSFYNNEISEKSEIFDDQFSVERPDGSNFTLKIRSTKLEDSAMYFCASSPEFPGQPTDTQYFGPGTRLTVL.

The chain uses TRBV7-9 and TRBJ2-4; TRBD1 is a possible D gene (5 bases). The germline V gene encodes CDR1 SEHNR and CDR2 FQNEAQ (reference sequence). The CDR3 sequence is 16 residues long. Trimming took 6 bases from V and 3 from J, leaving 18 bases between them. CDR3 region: CASSPTARSGKNIQYF. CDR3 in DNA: TGTGCCAGCAGTCCGACAGCCCGGTCGGGCAAAAACATTCAGTACTTC.

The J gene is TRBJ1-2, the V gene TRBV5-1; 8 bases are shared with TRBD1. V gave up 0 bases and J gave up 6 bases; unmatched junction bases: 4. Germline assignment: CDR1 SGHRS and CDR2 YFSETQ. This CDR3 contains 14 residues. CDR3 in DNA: TGCGCCAGCAGCTTGGACTGGACAGGGAATGGCTACACCTTC. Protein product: CASSLDWTGNGYTF. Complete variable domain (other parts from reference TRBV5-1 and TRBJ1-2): KAGVTQTPRYLIKTRGQQVTLSCSPISGHRSVSWYQQTPGQGLQFLFEYFSETQRNKGNFPGRFSGRQFSNSRSEMNVSTLELGDSALYLCASSLDWTGNGYTFGSGTRLTVV.

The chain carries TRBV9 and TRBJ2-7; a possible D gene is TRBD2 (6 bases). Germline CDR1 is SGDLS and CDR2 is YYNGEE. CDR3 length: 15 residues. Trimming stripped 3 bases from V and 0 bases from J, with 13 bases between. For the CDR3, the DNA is TGTGCCAGCAGCGCAACGGGAGCGCACTCCTACGAGCAGTACTTC. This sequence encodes CASSATGAHSYEQYF.

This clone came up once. The CDR3 nucleotides are TGTGCCAGCAGCTTCGGTAGCGGGAGGTTGTCTGACGAGCAGTACTTC. The encoded protein is CASSFGSGRLSDEQYF. V usage is TRBV7-9 and J usage is TRBJ2-7; TRBD2 matches at 10 bases. V trimming: 3 bases; J trimming: 5 bases; junction bases outside the gene matches: 10. The CDR3 runs to 16 residues. CDR1 and CDR2 (germline): SEHNR, FQNEAQ (reference sequence).

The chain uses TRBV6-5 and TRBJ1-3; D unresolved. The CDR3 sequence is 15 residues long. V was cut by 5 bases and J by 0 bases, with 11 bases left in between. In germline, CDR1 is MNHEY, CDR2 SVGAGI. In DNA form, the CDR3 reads TGTGCCAGCAGTAGGACGGTCAGCTCTGGAAACACCATATATTTT. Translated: CASSRTVSSGNTIYF.

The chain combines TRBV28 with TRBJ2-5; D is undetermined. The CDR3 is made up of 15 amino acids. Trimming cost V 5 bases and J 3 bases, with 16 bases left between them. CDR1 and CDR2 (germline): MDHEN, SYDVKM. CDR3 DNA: TGTGCCAGCAGTCCCGACCCCGCGTTGGAAGAGACCCAGTACTTC. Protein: CASSPDPALEETQYF.

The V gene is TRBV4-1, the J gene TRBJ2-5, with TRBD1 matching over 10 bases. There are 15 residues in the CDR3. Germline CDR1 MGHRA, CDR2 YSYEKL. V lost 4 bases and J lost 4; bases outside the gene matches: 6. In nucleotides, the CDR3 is TGCGCCAGCAGCCTGGGGGGACAGGGGAGAGAGACCCAGTACTTC. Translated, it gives CASSLGGQGRETQYF.

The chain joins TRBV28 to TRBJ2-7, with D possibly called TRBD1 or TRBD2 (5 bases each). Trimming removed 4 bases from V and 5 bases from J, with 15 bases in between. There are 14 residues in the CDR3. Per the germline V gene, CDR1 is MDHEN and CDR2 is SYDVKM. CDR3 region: CASSSGAPTDEQYF. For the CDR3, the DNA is TGTGCCAGCAGTTCCGGGGCCCCGACTGACGAGCAGTACTTC.

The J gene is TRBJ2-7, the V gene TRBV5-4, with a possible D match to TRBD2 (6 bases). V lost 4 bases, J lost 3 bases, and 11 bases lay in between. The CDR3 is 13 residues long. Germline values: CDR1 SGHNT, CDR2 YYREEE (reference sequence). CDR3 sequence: CASSRLGGYEQYF. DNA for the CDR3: TGTGCCAGCAGCAGGCTGGGGGGCTACGAGCAGTACTTC.

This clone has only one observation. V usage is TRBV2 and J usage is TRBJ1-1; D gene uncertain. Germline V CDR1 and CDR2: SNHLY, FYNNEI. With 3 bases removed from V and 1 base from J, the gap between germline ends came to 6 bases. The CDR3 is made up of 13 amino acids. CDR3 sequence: CASSDYGNTEAFF. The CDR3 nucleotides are TGTGCCAGCAGTGATTATGGGAACACTGAAGCTTTCTTT.

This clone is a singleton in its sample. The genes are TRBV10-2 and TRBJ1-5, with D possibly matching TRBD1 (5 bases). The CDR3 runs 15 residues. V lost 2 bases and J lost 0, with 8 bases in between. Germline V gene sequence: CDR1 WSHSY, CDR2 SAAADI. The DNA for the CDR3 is TGCGCCAGCAGTGAGAGACAGCTTAGCAATCAGCCCCAGCATTTT. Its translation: CASSERQLSNQPQHF.

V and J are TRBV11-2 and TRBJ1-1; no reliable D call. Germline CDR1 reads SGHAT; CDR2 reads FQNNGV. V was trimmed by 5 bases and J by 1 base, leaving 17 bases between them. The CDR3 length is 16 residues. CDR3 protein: CASSAKPLARNTEAFF. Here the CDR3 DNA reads TGTGCCAGCAGCGCCAAACCCCTCGCTAGGAACACTGAAGCTTTCTTT.